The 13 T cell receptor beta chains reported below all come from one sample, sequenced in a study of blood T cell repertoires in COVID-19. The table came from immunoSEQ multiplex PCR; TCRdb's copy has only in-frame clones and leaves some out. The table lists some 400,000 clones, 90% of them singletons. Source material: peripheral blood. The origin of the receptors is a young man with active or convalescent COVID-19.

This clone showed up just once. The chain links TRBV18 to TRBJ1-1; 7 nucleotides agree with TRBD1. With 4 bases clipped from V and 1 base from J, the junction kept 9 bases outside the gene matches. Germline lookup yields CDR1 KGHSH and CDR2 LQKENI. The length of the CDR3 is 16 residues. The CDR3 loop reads CASSLFRGLANTEAFF. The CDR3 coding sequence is TGTGCCAGCTCACTATTCAGGGGGTTGGCGAACACTGAAGCTTTCTTT.

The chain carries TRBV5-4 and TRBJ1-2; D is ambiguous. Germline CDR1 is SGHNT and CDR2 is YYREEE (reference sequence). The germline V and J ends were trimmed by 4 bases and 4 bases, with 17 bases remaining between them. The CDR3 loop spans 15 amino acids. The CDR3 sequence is CASSAYLGGLYGYTF. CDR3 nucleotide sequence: TGTGCCAGCAGCGCGTACCTAGGAGGCCTCTATGGCTACACCTTC. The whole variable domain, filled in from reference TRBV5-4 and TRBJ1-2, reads ETGVTQSPTHLIKTRGQQVTLRCSSQSGHNTVSWYQQALGQGPQFIFQYYREEENGRGNFPPRFSGLQFPNYSSELNVNALELDDSALYLCASSAYLGGLYGYTFGSGTRLTVV.

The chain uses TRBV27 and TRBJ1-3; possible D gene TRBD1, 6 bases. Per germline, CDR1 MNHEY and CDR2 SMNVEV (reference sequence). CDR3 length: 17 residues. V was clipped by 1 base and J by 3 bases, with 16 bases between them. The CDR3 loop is CASSLFSGGLGGNTIYF. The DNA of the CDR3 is TGTGCCAGCAGTTTATTTTCGGGGGGCTTAGGTGGAAACACCATATATTTT.

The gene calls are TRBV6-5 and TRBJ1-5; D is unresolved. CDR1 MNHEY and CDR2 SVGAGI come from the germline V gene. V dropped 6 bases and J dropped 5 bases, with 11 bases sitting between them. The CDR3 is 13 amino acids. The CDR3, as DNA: TGTGCCAGCAGCTATGAGAGGGATCAGCCCCAGCATTTT. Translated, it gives CASSYERDQPQHF.

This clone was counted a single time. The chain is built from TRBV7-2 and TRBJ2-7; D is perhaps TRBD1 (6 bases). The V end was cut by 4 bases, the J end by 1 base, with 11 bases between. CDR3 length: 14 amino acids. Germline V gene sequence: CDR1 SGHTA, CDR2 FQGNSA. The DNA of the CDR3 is TGTGCCAGCAGCTACCGGGACAATTCCTACGAGCAGTACTTC. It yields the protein CASSYRDNSYEQYF.

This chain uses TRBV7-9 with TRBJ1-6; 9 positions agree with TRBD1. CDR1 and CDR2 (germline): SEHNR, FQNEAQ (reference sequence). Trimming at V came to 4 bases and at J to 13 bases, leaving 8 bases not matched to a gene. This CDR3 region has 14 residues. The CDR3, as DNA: TGTGCCAGCAGCTCGGGACAGGGAGAAATCCCCCTCCACTTT. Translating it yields CASSSGQGEIPLHF. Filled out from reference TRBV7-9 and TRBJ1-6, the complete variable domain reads DTGVSQNPRHKITKRGQNVTFRCDPISEHNRLYWYRQTLGQGPEFLTYFQNEAQLEKSRLLSDRFSAERPKGSFSTLEIQRTEQGDSAMYLCASSSGQGEIPLHFGNGTRLTVT.

In nucleotides, the CDR3 is TGTGCCAGCAGCTTAGTTCCTCGTACTGAAGCTTTCTTT. It specifies CASSLVPRTEAFF. The V call is TRBV11-2, the J call TRBJ1-1, with unresolved D. From germline, CDR1 is SGHAT and CDR2 FQNNGV. With 1 base removed from V and 5 bases from J, the gap between germline ends came to 8 bases. The CDR3 is 13 residues long.

CDR3 coding DNA: TGTGCCAGCAGCCCACGGACAGGGCTCATGAACACTGAAGCTTTCTTT. Protein product: CASSPRTGLMNTEAFF. The rearrangement joins TRBV9 to TRBJ1-1; TRBD1 agrees at 8 bases. The CDR3 runs 16 residues. Per germline, CDR1 SGDLS and CDR2 YYNGEE. V trimming: 4 bases; J trimming: 0 bases; junction bases outside the gene matches: 8.

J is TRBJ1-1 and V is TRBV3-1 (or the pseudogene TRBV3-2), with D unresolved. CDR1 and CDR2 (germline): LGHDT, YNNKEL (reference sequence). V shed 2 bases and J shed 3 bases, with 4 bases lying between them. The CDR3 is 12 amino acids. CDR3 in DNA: TGTGCCAGCAGCCAAACGGACACTGAAGCTTTCTTT. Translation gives CASSQTDTEAFF.

DNA for the CDR3: TGTGCCAGCAGTGAAACGGGACAGGGGCGTGATTCACCCCTCCACTTT. Its translation is CASSETGQGRDSPLHF. This sequence joins TRBV2 and TRBJ1-6; 10 bases are a match to TRBD1. V lost 2 bases to trimming and J lost 8 bases; unmatched junction nucleotides: 6. Germline V gene lookup returns CDR1 SNHLY and CDR2 FYNNEI. The CDR3 length is 16 residues.

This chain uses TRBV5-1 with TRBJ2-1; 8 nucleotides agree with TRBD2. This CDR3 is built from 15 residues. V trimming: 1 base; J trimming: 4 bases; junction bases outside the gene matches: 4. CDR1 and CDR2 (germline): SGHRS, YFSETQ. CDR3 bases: TGCGCCAGCAGCTTGATAGCGGGGAAATACAATGAGCAGTTCTTC. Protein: CASSLIAGKYNEQFF. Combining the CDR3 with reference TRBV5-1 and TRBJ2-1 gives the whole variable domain KAGVTQTPRYLIKTRGQQVTLSCSPISGHRSVSWYQQTPGQGLQFLFEYFSETQRNKGNFPGRFSGRQFSNSRSEMNVSTLELGDSALYLCASSLIAGKYNEQFFGPGTRLTVL.

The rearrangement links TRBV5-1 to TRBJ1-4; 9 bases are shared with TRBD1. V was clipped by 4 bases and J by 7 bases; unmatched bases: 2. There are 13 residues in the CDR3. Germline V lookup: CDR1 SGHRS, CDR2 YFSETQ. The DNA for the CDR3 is TGCGCCAGCAGCATGGACAGGGGTGAAAAACTGTTTTTT. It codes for CASSMDRGEKLFF.

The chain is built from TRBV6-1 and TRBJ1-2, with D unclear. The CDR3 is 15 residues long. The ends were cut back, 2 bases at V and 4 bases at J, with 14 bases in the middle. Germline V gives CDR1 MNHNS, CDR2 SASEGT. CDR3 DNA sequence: TGTGCCAGCAGTGAATCCCAGGCTATAGGCTATGGCTACACCTTC. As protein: CASSESQAIGYGYTF.